A selection of T cell receptor beta chains follows, all from one sample in a study of identical twins. TCRdb passed the 5' RACE reads through MiXCR, listing each CDR3 protein once. The data hold approximately 600,000 distinct CDR3 sequences, with under 8.5% observed a single time. In addition, the sample was reused for a study of yellow fever vaccine responses in identical twins.

The sequencing input was PBMCs. The receptors shown here come from a woman under 30 in good health. CDR3s include the opening cysteine and the closing phenylalanine or tryptophan. Each record gives: J gene, D gene, CDR3 length, V gene, clone size, CDR3 DNA, CDR3 protein. D genes are given only for firm matches. Not all rows give a size; the values are once, few, many and, for expanded clones, a class.

TRBJ2-2,TRBD1,16,TRBV12-3/TRBV12-4,few,TGTGCCAGCAGTTTGGTGCAGGGGGCAAGCACCGGGGAGCTGTTTTTT,CASSLVQGASTGELFF
TRBJ2-1,TRBD2,16,TRBV7-6,NA,TGTGCCAGCAGCTTGAGCGGGAGGATCTCCTACAATGAGCAGTTCTTC,CASSLSGRISYNEQFF
TRBJ2-7,TRBD2,16,TRBV12-3/TRBV12-4,many,TGTGCCAGCAGTTTCTCGCTAGCGGGAGCCAACTACGAGCAGTACTTC,CASSFSLAGANYEQYF
TRBJ2-3,NA,16,TRBV28,many,TGTGCCAGCAGTGCGGGCCGAAACTATAGCACAGATACGCAGTATTTT,CASSAGRNYSTDTQYF
TRBJ2-1,NA,12,TRBV3-1,NA,TGTGCCAGCAGCCAAGCCAGGGTCGAACAGTTCTTC,CASSQARVEQFF
TRBJ1-1,NA,14,TRBV7-2,NA,TGTGCCAGCAGCACCCAACAGGGTTTGGCTGAAGCTTTCTTT,CASSTQQGLAEAFF
TRBJ2-1,TRBD1,17,TRBV12-3/TRBV12-4,NA,TGTGCCAGCAGTCCCCGGACAGGGGTGAGCTCCTACAATGAGCAGTTCTTC,CASSPRTGVSSYNEQFF
TRBJ2-3,NA,14,TRBV12-3/TRBV12-4,many,TGTGCCAGCAGCCTATGGGCCCATACAGATACGCAGTATTTT,CASSLWAHTDTQYF
TRBJ2-1,NA,11,TRBV28,NA,TGTGCCTCGGCCGGGTACAATGAGCAGTTCTTC,CASAGYNEQFF
TRBJ2-1,NA,17,TRBV5-1,few,TGCGCCAGCAGCTTGGAGGGGCTGCGGAACCGGGGCAATGAGCAGTTCTTC,CASSLEGLRNRGNEQFF
TRBJ2-1,NA,15,TRBV27,NA,TGTGCCAGCAGCCATAGACAGGCCCTATACAATGAGCAGTTCTTC,CASSHRQALYNEQFF
TRBJ2-5,NA,14,TRBV12-3/TRBV12-4,NA,TGTGCCAGCAGCCAGGCCGGGGCCGGAGAGACCCAGTACTTC,CASSQAGAGETQYF
TRBJ2-7,NA,12,TRBV12-3/TRBV12-4,many,TGTGCCAGCAGCCCACAGGGCTACGAGCAGTACTTC,CASSPQGYEQYF
TRBJ2-5,NA,15,TRBV14,NA,TGTGCCAGCAGCCACCGGACACGGGCACGGGAGACCCAGTACTTC,CASSHRTRARETQYF
TRBJ2-2,NA,12,TRBV14,many,TGTGCCAGCAGCCGGGTCGGCGGGGAGCTGTTTTTT,CASSRVGGELFF
TRBJ2-7,TRBD2,18,TRBV4-1,many,TGCGCCAGCAGCCAAATACCTCTACTAGCGGGAGGATCCTACGAGCAGTACTTC,CASSQIPLLAGGSYEQYF
TRBJ2-7,TRBD1,17,TRBV20-1,few,TGCAGTGTTCCTCCGGCCCTCGGGGACAGGGGGTCCTACGAGCAGTACTTC,CSVPPALGDRGSYEQYF
TRBJ1-3,NA,14,TRBV4-1,many,TGCGCCAGCAGCCAAGAAGGGGCTGGAAACACCATATATTTT,CASSQEGAGNTIYF
TRBJ1-1,TRBD1,14,TRBV7-2,few,TGTGCCAGCAGCCCAGGGGGCCTGAACACTGAAGCTTTCTTT,CASSPGGLNTEAFF
TRBJ2-1,TRBD2,16,TRBV20-1,few,TGCAGTGCTAGAGATCTTGAGCGGGACGGGTACAATGAGCAGTTCTTC,CSARDLERDGYNEQFF
TRBJ2-7,TRBD1,15,TRBV5-1,many,TGCGCCAGCAGCCCCGGGGGGACAGGGGACCACGAGCAGTACTTC,CASSPGGTGDHEQYF
TRBJ2-4,NA,14,TRBV12-3/TRBV12-4,many,TGTGCCAGCAGCCAAGACCTAGCCAAAAACATTCAGTACTTC,CASSQDLAKNIQYF
TRBJ2-3,NA,15,TRBV20-1,NA,TGCAGTGCCACCGAGACCCCAAGCGTCACAGATACGCAGTATTTT,CSATETPSVTDTQYF
TRBJ2-7,NA,14,TRBV6-1,many,TGTGCCAGCCGCGGACCCCCTCGGCGCTACGAGCAGTACTTC,CASRGPPRRYEQYF
TRBJ2-3,NA,15,TRBV2,NA,TGTGCCAGCAGTAGGAACAGGGATCGCACAGATACGCAGTATTTT,CASSRNRDRTDTQYF
TRBJ2-5,NA,14,TRBV5-1,few,TGCGCCAGCAGACTCGAGACAGCCCAAGAGACCCAGTACTTC,CASRLETAQETQYF
TRBJ2-3,NA,12,TRBV12-3/TRBV12-4,many,TGTGCCAGCACTCCTCGGCCGGTTACGCAGTATTTT,CASTPRPVTQYF
TRBJ1-1,TRBD1,17,TRBV6-5,few,TGTGCCAGCAGTTACGAACCAGGGGGAGCTTTGAACACTGAAGCTTTCTTT,CASSYEPGGALNTEAFF
TRBJ2-1,NA,13,TRBV3-1,many,TGTGCCAGCAGCGACCCTAGCGCTAATGAGCAGTTCTTC,CASSDPSANEQFF
TRBJ2-5,NA,14,TRBV5-1,NA,TGCGCCAGCAGCCCGGAGGACCTGAGAGAGACCCAGTACTTC,CASSPEDLRETQYF
TRBJ1-1,NA,17,TRBV10-3,few,TGTGCCATCAGTGACTCTATTACGCCCAGCCTGGGTGCTGAAGCTTTCTTT,CAISDSITPSLGAEAFF
TRBJ1-5,NA,16,TRBV12-3/TRBV12-4,NA,TGTGCCAGCAGTGTAGCGCTGGACAGCCGCAATCAGCCCCAGCATTTT,CASSVALDSRNQPQHF
TRBJ1-5,NA,14,TRBV28,NA,TGTGCCAGCACTATATCTACAGGCAATCAGCCCCAGCATTTT,CASTISTGNQPQHF
TRBJ2-4,NA,15,TRBV2,NA,TGTGCCAGCAGTGGTGACAGCCTAGCCAAAAACATTCAGTACTTC,CASSGDSLAKNIQYF
TRBJ2-1,TRBD1,14,TRBV19,NA,TGTGCCAGTAGAGACAGGGCACTATACAATGAGCAGTTCTTC,CASRDRALYNEQFF
TRBJ2-5,TRBD1,16,TRBV12-3/TRBV12-4,NA,TGTGCCAGCAGTTTAGTTCCGCTCGACAGGGTGGAGACCCAGTACTTC,CASSLVPLDRVETQYF
TRBJ1-5,NA,13,TRBV5-1,many,TGCGCCAGCAGCCGAGACGGGGATCAGCCCCAGCATTTT,CASSRDGDQPQHF
TRBJ2-3,NA,15,TRBV28,NA,TGTGCCAGCCGGGTGGCGGGGGCCGGCACAGATACGCAGTATTTT,CASRVAGAGTDTQYF
TRBJ1-2,NA,13,TRBV5-4,few,TGTGCCAGCAGCACCGGGGAGGAAAGGGGCTACACCTTC,CASSTGEERGYTF
TRBJ1-1,NA,14,TRBV3-1,many,TGTGCCAGCAGCCAACCCCGACGGGACACTGAAGCTTTCTTT,CASSQPRRDTEAFF
TRBJ2-2,NA,13,TRBV6-2/TRBV6-3,NA,TGTGCCAGCAGAACCCCGGGGGCCAGGGAGCTGTTTTTT,CASRTPGARELFF
TRBJ2-5,TRBD1,16,TRBV10-3,NA,TGTGCCATCAGCGGGGGACAGGGGCTAGAGGGAGAGACCCAGTACTTC,CAISGGQGLEGETQYF
TRBJ1-5,NA,14,TRBV18,many,TGTGCCAGCTCACCGGGGGGGACGCATCAGCCCCAGCATTTT,CASSPGGTHQPQHF
TRBJ2-3,NA,16,TRBV7-6,many,TGTGCCAGCAGCTCCGGGGGCACTAGCGGCACAGATACGCAGTATTTT,CASSSGGTSGTDTQYF
TRBJ2-2,NA,13,TRBV6-2/TRBV6-3,few,TGTGCCAGCAGTCCCCCCGGGGTCGGGGAGCTGTTTTTT,CASSPPGVGELFF
TRBJ2-1,NA,16,TRBV27,NA,TGTGCCAGCAGTTTGGGTTGGGGACTGGGTTACAATGAGCAGTTCTTC,CASSLGWGLGYNEQFF
TRBJ2-3,NA,12,TRBV12-3/TRBV12-4,many,TGTGGATCGGGATGGAAGGCAGATACGCAGTATTTT,CGSGWKADTQYF
TRBJ1-4,NA,12,TRBV10-3,NA,TGTGCCGCCTCTGGGATGAATGAAAAACTGTTTTTT,CAASGMNEKLFF
TRBJ1-2,NA,14,TRBV11-2,many,TGTGCCAGCAGCTTATATCGGACAGACTACGCCTACACCTTC,CASSLYRTDYAYTF
TRBJ1-2,TRBD1,15,TRBV9,NA,TGTGCCAGCAGCTTGACGACAGGGGGTTCGGAAGGCTACACCTTC,CASSLTTGGSEGYTF
TRBJ1-4,NA,14,TRBV5-6,many,TGTGCCAGCAGCTTGGGTTTAGCTAATGAAAAACTGTTTTTT,CASSLGLANEKLFF
TRBJ1-2,TRBD1,13,TRBV29-1,few,TGCAGCGTGGTGAACGGACAGGGGTATGGCTACACCTTC,CSVVNGQGYGYTF
TRBJ1-1,TRBD1,14,TRBV12-3/TRBV12-4,many,TGTGCCAGCAGTCTCCGACAGGGTCCCCCTGAAGCTTTCTTT,CASSLRQGPPEAFF
TRBJ1-4,NA,14,TRBV7-9,few,TGTGCCAGCACCCCTTTTTCAACTAATGAAAAACTGTTTTTT,CASTPFSTNEKLFF
TRBJ2-7,NA,14,TRBV12-3/TRBV12-4,NA,TGTGCCAGCAGTTTAGCAGTCGGACCCTACGAGCAGTACTTC,CASSLAVGPYEQYF
TRBJ1-1,NA,14,TRBV10-2,NA,TGCGCCAGCAGTGAGTCGCGTCAGTTCACTGAAGCTTTCTTT,CASSESRQFTEAFF
TRBJ1-6,NA,15,TRBV5-5,NA,TGTGCCAGCAGCGTTGGACATTTTTATAATTCACCCCTCCACTTT,CASSVGHFYNSPLHF